This T cell receptor beta chain was identified in a study of cytomegalovirus exposure and HLA in healthy donors. V was clipped by 2 bases and J by 3 bases, with 12 bases between them. The CDR3 runs to 15 residues. CDR1 is WNHNN, CDR2 SYGVQD, per germline (reference sequence). The PCR used 60 Vbeta and 13 Jbeta primers. Clones were sequenced by immunoSEQ multiplex PCR, and TCRdb holds only the in-frame ones, with some missing. The sample records under 200,000 clones, approximately 79% being singletons. The sequence derives from a woman in her 30s in good health and CMV-seropositive. Sequencing input: PBMCs. The V and J genes are TRBV10-1 and TRBJ2-3, with D possibly being TRBD2 (7 bases). The CDR3 DNA follows: TGCGCCAGCAGTGAGGGGGGGGGCGATACAGATACGCAGTATTTT. Protein product: CASSEGGGDTDTQYF.